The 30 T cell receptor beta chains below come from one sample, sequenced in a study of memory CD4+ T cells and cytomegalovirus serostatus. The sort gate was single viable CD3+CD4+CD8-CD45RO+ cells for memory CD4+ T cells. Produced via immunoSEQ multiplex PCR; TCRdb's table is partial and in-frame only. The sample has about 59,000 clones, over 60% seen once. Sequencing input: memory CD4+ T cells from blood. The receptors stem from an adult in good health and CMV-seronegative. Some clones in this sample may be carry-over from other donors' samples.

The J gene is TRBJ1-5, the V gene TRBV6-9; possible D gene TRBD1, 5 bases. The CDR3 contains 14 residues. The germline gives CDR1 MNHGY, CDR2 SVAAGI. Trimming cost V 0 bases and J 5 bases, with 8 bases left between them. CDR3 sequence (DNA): TGTGCCAGCAGTTATTCCTTCAGGGATCAGCCCCAGCATTTT. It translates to CASSYSFRDQPQHF.

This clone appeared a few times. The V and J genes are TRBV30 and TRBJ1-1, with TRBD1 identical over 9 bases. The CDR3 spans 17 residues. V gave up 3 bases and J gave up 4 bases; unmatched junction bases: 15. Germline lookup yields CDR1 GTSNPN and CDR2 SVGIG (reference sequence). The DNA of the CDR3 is TGTGCCTGGAGAAAAGGCTTATTCGGACAGGGGTCCACTGAAGCTTTCTTT. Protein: CAWRKGLFGQGSTEAFF.

Written as DNA, the CDR3 is TGTGCCAGTAGTCGCCAGAAGCAAGAGACCCAGTACTTC. Translating gives CASSRQKQETQYF. V usage is TRBV19 and J usage is TRBJ2-5; D gene ambiguous. This CDR3 is built from 13 residues. Trimming removed 5 bases at V and 2 bases at J, with 9 bases between. The germline V gene encodes CDR1 LNHDA and CDR2 SQIVND (reference sequence).

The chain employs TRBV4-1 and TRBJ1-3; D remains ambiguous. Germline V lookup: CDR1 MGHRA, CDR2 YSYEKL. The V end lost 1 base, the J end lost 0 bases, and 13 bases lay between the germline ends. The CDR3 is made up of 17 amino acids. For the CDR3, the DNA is TGCGCCAGCAGCCAAGTAAATTTACTAAGCTCTGGAAACACCATATATTTT. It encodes CASSQVNLLSSGNTIYF.

Here the CDR3 DNA reads TGTGCCAGCAGCGCCACATACCCCCCAGGAAACACCATATATTTT. It yields the protein CASSATYPPGNTIYF. The chain is built from TRBV7-6 and TRBJ1-3, with D unclear. The CDR3 covers 15 residues. Germline CDR1 and CDR2: SGHVS and FNYEAQ. Trimming stripped 5 bases from V and 4 bases from J, with 15 bases between.

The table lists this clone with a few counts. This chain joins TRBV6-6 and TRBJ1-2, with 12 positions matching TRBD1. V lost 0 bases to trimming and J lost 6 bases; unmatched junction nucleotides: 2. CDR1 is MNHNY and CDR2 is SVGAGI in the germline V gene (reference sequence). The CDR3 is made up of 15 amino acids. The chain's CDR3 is CASSYSGTGGNGYTF. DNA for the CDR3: TGTGCCAGCAGTTACTCCGGGACAGGGGGCAATGGCTACACCTTC.

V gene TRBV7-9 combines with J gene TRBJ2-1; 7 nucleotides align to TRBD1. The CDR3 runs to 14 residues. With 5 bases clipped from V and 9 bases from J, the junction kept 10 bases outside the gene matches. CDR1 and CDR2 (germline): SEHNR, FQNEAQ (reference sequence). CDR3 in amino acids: CASSVRQGPGEQFF. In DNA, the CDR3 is TGTGCCAGCAGCGTTAGACAGGGTCCTGGTGAGCAGTTCTTC.

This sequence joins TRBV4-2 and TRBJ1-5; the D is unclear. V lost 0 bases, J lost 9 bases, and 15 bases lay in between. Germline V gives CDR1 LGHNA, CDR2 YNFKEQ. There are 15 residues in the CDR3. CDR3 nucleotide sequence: TGTGCCAGCAGCCAAGATCTCAGTTTGGCAGGGCCCCAGCATTTT. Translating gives CASSQDLSLAGPQHF.

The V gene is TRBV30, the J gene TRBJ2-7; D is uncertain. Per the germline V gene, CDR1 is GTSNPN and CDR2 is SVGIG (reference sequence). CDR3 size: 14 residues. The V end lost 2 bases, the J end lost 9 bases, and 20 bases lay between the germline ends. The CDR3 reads CAWSLMTSSAGQYF. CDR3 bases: TGTGCCTGGAGTCTGATGACATCCTCTGCCGGGCAGTACTTC.

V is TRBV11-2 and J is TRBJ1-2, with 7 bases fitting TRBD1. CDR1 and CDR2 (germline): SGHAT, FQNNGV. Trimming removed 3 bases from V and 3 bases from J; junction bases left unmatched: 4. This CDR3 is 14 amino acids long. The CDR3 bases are TGTGCCAGCAGCTTTAGGACAGGTTACTATGGCTACACCTTC. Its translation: CASSFRTGYYGYTF.

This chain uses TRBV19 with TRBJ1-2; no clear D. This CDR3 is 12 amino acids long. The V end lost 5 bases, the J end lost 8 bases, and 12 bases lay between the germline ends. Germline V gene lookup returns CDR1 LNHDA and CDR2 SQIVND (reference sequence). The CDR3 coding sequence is TGTGCCAGTAGTCCCCGGTTGGGGGGCTACACCTTC. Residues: CASSPRLGGYTF.

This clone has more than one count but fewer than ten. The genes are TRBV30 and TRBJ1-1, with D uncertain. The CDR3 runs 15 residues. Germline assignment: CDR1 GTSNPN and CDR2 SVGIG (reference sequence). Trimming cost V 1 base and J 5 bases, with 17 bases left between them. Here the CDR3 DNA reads TGTGCCTGGAGTGGGCGGAAGGGAGGATGGACTGAAGCTTTCTTT. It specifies CAWSGRKGGWTEAFF.

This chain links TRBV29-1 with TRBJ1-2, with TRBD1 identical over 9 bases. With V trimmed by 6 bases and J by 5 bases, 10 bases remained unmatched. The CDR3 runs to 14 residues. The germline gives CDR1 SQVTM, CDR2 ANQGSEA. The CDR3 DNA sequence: TGCAGCGTGCCTGACAGGGGGGGATTGTATGGCTACACCTTC. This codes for CSVPDRGGLYGYTF.

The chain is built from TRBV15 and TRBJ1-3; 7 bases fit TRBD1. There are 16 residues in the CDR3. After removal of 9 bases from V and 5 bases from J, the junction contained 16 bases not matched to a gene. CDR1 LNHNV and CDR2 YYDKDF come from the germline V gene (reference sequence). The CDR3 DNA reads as TGTGCCACTAGCTCGAAGACAGGGAGTGGAAGAAACACCATATATTTT. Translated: CATSSKTGSGRNTIYF.

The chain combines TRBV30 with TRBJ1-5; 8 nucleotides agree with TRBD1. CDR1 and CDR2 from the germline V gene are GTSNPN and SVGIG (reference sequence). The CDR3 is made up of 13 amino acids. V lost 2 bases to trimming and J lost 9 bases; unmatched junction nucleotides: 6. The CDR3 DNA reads TGTGCCTGGAGTACAGGGGGGGGAAGGCCCCAGCATTTT. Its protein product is CAWSTGGGRPQHF. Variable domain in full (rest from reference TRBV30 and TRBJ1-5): SQTIHQWPATLVQPVGSPLSLECTVEGTSNPNLYWYRQAAGRGLQLLFYSVGIGQISSEVPQNLSASRPQDRQFILSSKKLLLSDSGFYLCAWSTGGGRPQHFGDGTRLSIL.

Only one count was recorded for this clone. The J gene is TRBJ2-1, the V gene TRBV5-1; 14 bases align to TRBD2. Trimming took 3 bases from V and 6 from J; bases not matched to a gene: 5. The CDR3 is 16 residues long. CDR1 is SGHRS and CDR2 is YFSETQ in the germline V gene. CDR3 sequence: CASSSVTSGRANEQFF. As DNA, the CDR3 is TGCGCCAGCAGCTCCGTGACTAGCGGGAGGGCCAATGAGCAGTTCTTC.

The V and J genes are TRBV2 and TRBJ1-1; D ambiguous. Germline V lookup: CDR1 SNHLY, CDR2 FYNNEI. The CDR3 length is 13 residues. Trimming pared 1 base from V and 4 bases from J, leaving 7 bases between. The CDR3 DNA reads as TGTGCCAGCAGTGAAGGGTGGGGCACTGAAGCTTTCTTT. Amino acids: CASSEGWGTEAFF.

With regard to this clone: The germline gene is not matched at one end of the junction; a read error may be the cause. CDR3 DNA sequence: TGTGCTAGCAGCCAAGGGACAGCGTACCAAGAGACCCAGTACTTC. Protein sequence: CASSQGTAYQETQYF. The chain recombines TRBV7-7 with TRBJ2-5, with 7 bases fitting TRBD1. CDR1 is SSHAT, CDR2 FNYEAQ, per germline (reference sequence). CDR3 length: 15 residues.

For the CDR3, the DNA is TGTGCCAGCAGCTTGTATGGGACAGGGTACACTGAAGCTTTCTTT. Amino acids: CASSLYGTGYTEAFF. The rearrangement joins TRBV11-1 to TRBJ1-1, with 9 bases fitting TRBD1. J was trimmed by 3 bases and V by 3 bases; bases with no gene match: 5. The CDR3 contains 15 residues. CDR1 and CDR2 from the germline V gene are SGHAT and FQDESV (reference sequence).

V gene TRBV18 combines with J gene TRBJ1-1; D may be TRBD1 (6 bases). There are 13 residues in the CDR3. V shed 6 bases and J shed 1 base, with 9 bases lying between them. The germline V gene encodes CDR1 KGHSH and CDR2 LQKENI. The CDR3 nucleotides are TGTGCCAGCTCCCTAGGGGGGAACACTGAAGCTTTCTTT. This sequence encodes CASSLGGNTEAFF.

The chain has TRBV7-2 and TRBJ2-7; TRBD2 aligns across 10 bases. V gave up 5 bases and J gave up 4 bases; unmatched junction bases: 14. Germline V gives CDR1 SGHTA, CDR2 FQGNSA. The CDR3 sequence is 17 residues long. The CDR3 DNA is TGTGCCAGCAGCCCCTCCCGCGGGACTAGCGTTTCTTACGAGCAGTACTTC. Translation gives CASSPSRGTSVSYEQYF.

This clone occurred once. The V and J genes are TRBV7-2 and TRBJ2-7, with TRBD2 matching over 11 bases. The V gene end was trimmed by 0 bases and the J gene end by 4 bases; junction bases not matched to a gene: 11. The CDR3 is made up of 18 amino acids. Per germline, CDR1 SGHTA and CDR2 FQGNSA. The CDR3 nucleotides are TGTGCCAGCAGCTTAGCCGCCACTAGCGGGGGAGAAAGGTACGAGCAGTACTTC. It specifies CASSLAATSGGERYEQYF.

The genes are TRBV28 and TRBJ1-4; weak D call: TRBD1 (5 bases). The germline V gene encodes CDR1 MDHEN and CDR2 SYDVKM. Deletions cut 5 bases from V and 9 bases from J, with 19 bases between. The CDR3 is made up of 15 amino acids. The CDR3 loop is CASSIGTALMQKLFF. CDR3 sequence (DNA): TGTGCCAGCAGTATCGGGACGGCCTTAATGCAAAAACTGTTTTTT.

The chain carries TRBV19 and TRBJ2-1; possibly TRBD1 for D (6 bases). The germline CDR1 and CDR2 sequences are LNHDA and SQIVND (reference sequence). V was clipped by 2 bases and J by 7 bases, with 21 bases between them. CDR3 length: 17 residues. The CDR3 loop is CASSIRDNWGLGNEQFF. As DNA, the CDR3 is TGTGCCAGTAGTATAAGGGACAATTGGGGTTTAGGGAATGAGCAGTTCTTC.

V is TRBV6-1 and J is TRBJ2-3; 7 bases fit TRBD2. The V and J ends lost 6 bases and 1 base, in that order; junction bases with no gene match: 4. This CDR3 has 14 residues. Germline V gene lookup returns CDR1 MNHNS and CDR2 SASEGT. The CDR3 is CASRETSGTDTQYF. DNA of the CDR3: TGTGCCAGCAGGGAAACTAGCGGCACAGATACGCAGTATTTT.

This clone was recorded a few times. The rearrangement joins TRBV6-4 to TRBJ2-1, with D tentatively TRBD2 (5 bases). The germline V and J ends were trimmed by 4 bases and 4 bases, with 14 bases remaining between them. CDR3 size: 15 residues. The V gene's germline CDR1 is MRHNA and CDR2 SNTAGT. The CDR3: CASSVDGNLYNEQFF. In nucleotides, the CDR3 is TGTGCCAGCAGTGTGGACGGGAATTTATACAATGAGCAGTTCTTC.

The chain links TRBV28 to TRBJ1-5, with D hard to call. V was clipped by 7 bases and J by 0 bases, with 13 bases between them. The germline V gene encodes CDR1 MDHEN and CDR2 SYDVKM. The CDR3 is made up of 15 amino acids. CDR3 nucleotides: TGTGCCAGCAACCCCAGTGTCCCTAGCAATCAGCCCCAGCATTTT. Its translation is CASNPSVPSNQPQHF.

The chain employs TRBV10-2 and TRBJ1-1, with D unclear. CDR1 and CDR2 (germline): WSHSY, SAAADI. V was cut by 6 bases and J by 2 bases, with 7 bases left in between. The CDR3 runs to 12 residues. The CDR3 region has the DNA TGCGCCAGCAGAATCAGTAACACTGAAGCTTTCTTT. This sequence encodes CASRISNTEAFF.

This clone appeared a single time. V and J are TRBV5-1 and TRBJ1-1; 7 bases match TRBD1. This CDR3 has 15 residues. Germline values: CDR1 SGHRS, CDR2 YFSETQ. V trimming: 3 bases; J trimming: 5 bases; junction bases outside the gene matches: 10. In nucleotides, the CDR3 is TGCGCCAGCAGCTCTCCCCGGCAGGGGGGAACTGAAGCTTTCTTT. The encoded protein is CASSSPRQGGTEAFF.

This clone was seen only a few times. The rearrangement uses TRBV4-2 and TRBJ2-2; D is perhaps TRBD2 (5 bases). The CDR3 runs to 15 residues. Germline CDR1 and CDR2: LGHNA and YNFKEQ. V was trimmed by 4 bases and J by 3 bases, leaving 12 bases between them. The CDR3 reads CASSPRTGDTGELFF. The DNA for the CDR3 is TGTGCCAGCAGCCCGCGGACTGGTGACACCGGGGAGCTGTTTTTT.